The present T cell receptor beta chain was sequenced within a study of response to subunit inactivated influenza vaccine. Study results and limitations: Authors proposed each seasonal influenza vaccination draws in few new T cells.

TCRdb used MiXCR to reprocess the RT-PCR reads, holding one entry per CDR3 protein. Counted here are around 480,000 distinct CDR3 sequences, 16% occurring once; the ten biggest clones make up roughly 3.1%. Germline CDR1 MGHRA, CDR2 YSYEKL. V trimming: 4 bases; J trimming: 4 bases; junction bases outside the gene matches: 3. The CDR3 consists of 15 residues. This clonotype was observed a few times. Its antigen is not identified. The origin of this receptor is a man between 50 and 75 years old who received an inactivated influenza vaccine. This specimen consisted of CD4+ T cells sorted from PBMCs, obtained roughly 24 months after vaccination. This chain joins TRBV4-1 and TRBJ2-1; 11 nucleotides line up with TRBD2. The CDR3 region is CASSLSGGDYNEQFF. The CDR3 region has the DNA TGCGCCAGCAGCCTTAGCGGGGGGGATTACAATGAGCAGTTCTTC.